This TCR beta chain was captured by sequencing in a study of cytomegalovirus exposure and HLA in healthy donors. Study-wide context: Among the 300 to 450 genotyped donors, approximately 81% were placed in the Caucasian-associated ancestry cluster.

Study observations and caveats: Clonal expansion was found to be greater in HLA-associated TCR beta chains than in equally common others in a later analysis.

With regard to this clone: Antigen specificity is unknown.

The study ran its PCR with 60 Vbeta and 13 Jbeta primers. The table came from immunoSEQ multiplex PCR; TCRdb's copy has only in-frame clones and leaves some out. The sample consists of around 50,000 clones, 72% of them appearing once. This CDR3 spans 16 amino acids. Trimming left V 6 bases short and J 12 bases short, with 27 bases between. The germline V gene encodes CDR1 KGHSH and CDR2 LQKENI. This clonotype was sampled from a woman between 50 and 59 years old in good health and CMV-seropositive. The material sequenced was PBMCs. The chain employs TRBV18 and TRBJ2-1, with no clear D. CDR3: CASSPKKYDIGSAQFF. CDR3 in DNA: TGTGCCAGCTCTCCGAAGAAGTACGATATTGGCAGTGCGCAGTTCTTC. The whole variable domain, remainder taken from reference TRBV18 and TRBJ2-1, is NAGVMQNPRHLVRRRGQEARLRCSPMKGHSHVYWYRQLPEEGLKFMVYLQKENIIDESGMPKERFSAEFPKEGPSILRIQQVVRGDSAAYFCASSPKKYDIGSAQFFGPGTRLTVL.